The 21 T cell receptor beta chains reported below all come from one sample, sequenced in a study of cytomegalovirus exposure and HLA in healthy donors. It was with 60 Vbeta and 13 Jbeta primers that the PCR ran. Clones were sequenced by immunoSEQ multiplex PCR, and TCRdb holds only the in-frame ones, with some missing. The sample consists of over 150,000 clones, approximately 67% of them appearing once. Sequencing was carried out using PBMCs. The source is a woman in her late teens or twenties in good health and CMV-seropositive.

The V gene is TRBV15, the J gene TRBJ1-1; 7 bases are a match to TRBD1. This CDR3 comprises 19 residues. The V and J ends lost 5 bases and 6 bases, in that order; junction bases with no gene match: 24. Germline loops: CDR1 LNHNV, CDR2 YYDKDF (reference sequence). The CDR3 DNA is TGTGCCACCAGCGTTTTGGTTCGGGGCAGGACAGGTTCGAGGCCTGAAGCTTTCTTT. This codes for CATSVLVRGRTGSRPEAFF.

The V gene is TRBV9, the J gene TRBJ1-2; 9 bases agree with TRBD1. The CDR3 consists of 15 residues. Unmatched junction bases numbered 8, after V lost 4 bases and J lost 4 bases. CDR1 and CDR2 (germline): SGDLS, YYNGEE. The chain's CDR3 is CASSPWDRAGYGYTF. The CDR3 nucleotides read TGTGCCAGCAGCCCTTGGGACAGGGCGGGCTATGGCTACACCTTC.

The CDR3 DNA sequence: TGTGCCGAGGCCCTCAAGCAGTACTTC. Amino acids: CAEALKQYF. This chain connects TRBV19 to TRBJ2-7; D not certain. The CDR3 extends over 9 amino acids. Germline V gene sequence: CDR1 LNHDA, CDR2 SQIVND (reference sequence). V was clipped by 11 bases and J by 8 bases, with 10 bases between them. The variable domain in full, completed from reference TRBV19 and TRBJ2-7, reads DGGITQSPKYLFRKEGQNVTLSCEQNLNHDAMYWYRQDPGQGLRLIYYSQIVNDFQKGDIAEGYSVSREKKESFPLTVTSAQKNPTAFYLCAEALKQYFGPGTRLTVT.

The CDR3 region has the DNA TGTGCCAGCTCACCGCGGCAGGGTATAGGCACCGGGGAGCTGTTTTTT. This translates into CASSPRQGIGTGELFF. This chain uses TRBV18 with TRBJ2-2; a weak D match, TRBD1 (5 bases). This CDR3 spans 16 amino acids. The germline V gene has CDR1 KGHSH and CDR2 LQKENI. Deletions cut 3 bases from V and 4 bases from J, with 15 bases between.

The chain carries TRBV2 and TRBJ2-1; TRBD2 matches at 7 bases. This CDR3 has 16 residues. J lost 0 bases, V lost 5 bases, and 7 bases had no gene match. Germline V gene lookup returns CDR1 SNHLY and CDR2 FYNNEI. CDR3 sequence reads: CASSLSGLSSYNEQFF. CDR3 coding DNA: TGTGCCAGCAGTCTTAGCGGGTTGAGCTCCTACAATGAGCAGTTCTTC.

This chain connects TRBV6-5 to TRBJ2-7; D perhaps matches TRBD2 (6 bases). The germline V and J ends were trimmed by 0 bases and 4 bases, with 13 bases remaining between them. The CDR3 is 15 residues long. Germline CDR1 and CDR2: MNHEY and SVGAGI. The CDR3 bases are TGTGCCAGCAGTTACTCGTTTGGCGGGGAATACGAGCAGTACTTC. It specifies CASSYSFGGEYEQYF.

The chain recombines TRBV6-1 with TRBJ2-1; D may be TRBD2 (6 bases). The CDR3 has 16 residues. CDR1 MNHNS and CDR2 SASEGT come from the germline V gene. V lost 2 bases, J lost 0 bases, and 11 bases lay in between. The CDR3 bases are TGTGCCAGCAGTGAATGGTTCGGGGGCTCCTACAATGAGCAGTTCTTC. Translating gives CASSEWFGGSYNEQFF.

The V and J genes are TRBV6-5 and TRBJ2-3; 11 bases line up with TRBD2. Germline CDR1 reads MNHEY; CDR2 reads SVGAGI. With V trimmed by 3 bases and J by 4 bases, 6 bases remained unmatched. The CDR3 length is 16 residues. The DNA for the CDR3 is TGTGCCAGCAGTTATGTTCTAGCGGGGGGTCCAGATACGCAGTATTTT. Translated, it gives CASSYVLAGGPDTQYF.

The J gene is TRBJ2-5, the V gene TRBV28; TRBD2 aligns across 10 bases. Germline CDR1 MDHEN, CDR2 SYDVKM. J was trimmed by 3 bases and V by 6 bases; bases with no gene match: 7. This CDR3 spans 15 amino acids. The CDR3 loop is CASSLTGTSEETQYF. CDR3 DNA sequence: TGTGCCAGCAGCCTGACCGGGACTAGCGAAGAGACCCAGTACTTC.

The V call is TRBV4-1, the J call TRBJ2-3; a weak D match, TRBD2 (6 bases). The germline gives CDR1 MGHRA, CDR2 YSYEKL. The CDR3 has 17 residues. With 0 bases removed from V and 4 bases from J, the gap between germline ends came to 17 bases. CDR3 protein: CASSQDGGLPGADTQYF. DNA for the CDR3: TGCGCCAGCAGCCAAGATGGGGGACTCCCGGGAGCAGATACGCAGTATTTT.

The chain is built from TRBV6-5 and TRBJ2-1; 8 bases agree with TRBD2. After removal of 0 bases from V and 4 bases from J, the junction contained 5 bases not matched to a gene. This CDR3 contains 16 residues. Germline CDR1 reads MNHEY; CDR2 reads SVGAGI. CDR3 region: CASSYSGRGAYNEQFF. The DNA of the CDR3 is TGTGCCAGCAGTTACTCGGGGCGGGGGGCTTACAATGAGCAGTTCTTC.

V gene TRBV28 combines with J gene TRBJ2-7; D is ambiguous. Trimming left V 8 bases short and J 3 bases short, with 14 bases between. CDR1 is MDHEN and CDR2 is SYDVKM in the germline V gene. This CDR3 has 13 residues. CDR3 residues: CASSKPTIYEQYF. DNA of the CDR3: TGTGCCAGCTCAAAACCTACTATCTACGAGCAGTACTTC.

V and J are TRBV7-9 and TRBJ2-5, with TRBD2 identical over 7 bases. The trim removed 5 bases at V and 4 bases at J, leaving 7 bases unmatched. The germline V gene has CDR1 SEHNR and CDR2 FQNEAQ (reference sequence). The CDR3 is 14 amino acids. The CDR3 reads CASSRTREGETQYF. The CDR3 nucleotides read TGTGCCAGCAGCAGGACCAGGGAGGGAGAGACCCAGTACTTC.

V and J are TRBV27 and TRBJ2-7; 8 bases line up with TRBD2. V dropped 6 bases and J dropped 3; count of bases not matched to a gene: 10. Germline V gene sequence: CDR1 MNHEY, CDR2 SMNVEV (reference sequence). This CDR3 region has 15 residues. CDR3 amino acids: CASRPVAGLVYEQYF. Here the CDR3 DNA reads TGTGCCAGCAGACCCGTAGCGGGGCTCGTCTACGAGCAGTACTTC.

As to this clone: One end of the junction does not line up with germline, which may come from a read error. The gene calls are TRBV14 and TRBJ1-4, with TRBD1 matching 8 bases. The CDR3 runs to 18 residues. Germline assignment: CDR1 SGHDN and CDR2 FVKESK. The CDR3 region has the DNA TGTGCCAGCGGCCAAGGACTCAGGGGGCGCGCGGCTAATGAAAAACTGTTTTTT. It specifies CASGQGLRGRAANEKLFF.

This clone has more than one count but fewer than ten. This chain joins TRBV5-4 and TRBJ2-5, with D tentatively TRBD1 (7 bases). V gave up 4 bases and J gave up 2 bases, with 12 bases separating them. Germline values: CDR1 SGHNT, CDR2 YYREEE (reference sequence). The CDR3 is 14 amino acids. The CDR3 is CASSAGQHQETQYF. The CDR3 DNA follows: TGTGCCAGCAGCGCGGGACAGCATCAAGAGACCCAGTACTTC. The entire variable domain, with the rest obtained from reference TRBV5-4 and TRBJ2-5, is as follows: ETGVTQSPTHLIKTRGQQVTLRCSSQSGHNTVSWYQQALGQGPQFIFQYYREEENGRGNFPPRFSGLQFPNYSSELNVNALELDDSALYLCASSAGQHQETQYFGPGTRLLVL.

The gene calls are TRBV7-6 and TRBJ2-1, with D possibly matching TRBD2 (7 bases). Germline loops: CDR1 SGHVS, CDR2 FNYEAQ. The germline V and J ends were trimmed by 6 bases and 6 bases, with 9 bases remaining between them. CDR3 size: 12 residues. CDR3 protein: CASRGGGNEQFF. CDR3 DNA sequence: TGTGCCAGCAGGGGAGGGGGCAATGAGCAGTTCTTC.

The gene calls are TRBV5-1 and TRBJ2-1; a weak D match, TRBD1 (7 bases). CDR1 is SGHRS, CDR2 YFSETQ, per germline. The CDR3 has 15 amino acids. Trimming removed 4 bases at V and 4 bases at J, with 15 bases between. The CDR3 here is CASSTWPGGYNEQFF. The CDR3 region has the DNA TGCGCCAGCAGCACGTGGCCAGGGGGGTACAATGAGCAGTTCTTC.

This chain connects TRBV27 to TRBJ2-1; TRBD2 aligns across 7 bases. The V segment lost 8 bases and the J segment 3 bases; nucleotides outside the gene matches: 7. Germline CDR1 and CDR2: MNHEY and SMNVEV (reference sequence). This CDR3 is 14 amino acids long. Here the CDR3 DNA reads TGTGCCAGCGGTCTAGCGGCCCTCTACAATGAGCAGTTCTTC. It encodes CASGLAALYNEQFF.

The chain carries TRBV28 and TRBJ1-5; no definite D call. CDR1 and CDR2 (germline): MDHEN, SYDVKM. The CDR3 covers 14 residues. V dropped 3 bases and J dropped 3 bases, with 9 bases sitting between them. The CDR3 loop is CASSFRGNNQPQHF. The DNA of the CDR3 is TGTGCCAGCAGTTTTCGGGGAAACAATCAGCCCCAGCATTTT.

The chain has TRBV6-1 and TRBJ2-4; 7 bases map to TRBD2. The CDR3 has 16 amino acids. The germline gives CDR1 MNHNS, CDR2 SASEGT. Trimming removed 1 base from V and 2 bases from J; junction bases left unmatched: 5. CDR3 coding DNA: TGTGCCAGCAGTGAAGAAAGCGGGATGTCCAAAAACATTCAGTACTTC. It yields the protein CASSEESGMSKNIQYF.